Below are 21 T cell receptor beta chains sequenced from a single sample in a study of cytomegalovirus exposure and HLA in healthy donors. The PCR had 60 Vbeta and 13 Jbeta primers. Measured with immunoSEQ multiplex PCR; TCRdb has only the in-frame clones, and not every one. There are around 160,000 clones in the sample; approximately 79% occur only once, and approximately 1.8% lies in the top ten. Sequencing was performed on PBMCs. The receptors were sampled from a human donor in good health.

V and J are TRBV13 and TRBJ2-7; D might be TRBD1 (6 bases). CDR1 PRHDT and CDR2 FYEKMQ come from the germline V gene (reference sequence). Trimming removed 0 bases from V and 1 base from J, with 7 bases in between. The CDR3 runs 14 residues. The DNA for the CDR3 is TGTGCCAGCAGCTTAGGTAGGGGGTCCTACGAGCAGTACTTC. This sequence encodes CASSLGRGSYEQYF.

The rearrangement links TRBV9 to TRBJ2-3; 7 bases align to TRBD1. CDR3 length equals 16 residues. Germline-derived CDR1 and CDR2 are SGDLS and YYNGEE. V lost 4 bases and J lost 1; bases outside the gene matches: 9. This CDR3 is CASSPSSQGGTDTQYF. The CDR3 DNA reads TGTGCCAGCAGCCCAAGCAGTCAGGGGGGCACAGATACGCAGTATTTT.

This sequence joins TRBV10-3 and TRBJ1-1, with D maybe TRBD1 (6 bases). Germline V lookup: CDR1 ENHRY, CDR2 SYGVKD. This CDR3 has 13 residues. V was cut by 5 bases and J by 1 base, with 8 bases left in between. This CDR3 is CAISRTENTEAFF. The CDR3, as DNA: TGTGCCATCAGTAGGACAGAGAACACTGAAGCTTTCTTT.

The CDR3 loop is CASSRVSEEKLFF. The DNA of the CDR3 is TGTGCCAGCAGCCGGGTCTCGGAGGAAAAACTGTTTTTT. The chain uses TRBV6-1 and TRBJ1-4; D call uncertain. From germline, CDR1 is MNHNS and CDR2 SASEGT. Deletions cut 6 bases from V and 8 bases from J, with 13 bases between. The CDR3 runs to 13 residues.

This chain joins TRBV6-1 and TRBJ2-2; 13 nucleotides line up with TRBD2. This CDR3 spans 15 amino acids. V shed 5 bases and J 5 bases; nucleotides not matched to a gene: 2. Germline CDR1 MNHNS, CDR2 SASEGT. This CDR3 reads CASSRLAGGTGELFF. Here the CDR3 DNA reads TGTGCCAGCAGTCGACTAGCGGGGGGAACCGGGGAGCTGTTTTTT.

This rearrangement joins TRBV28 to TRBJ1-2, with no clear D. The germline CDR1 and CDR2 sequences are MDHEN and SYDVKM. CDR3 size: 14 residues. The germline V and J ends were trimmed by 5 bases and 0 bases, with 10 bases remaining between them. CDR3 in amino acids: CASSTLTTNYGYTF. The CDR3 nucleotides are TGTGCCAGCAGTACTCTCACCACTAACTATGGCTACACCTTC.

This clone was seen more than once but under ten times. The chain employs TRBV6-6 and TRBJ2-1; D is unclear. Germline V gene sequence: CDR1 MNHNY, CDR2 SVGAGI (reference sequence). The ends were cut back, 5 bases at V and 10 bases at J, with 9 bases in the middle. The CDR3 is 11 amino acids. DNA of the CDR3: TGTGCCAGCAGTCATTCAGGAGAGCAGTTCTTC. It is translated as CASSHSGEQFF.

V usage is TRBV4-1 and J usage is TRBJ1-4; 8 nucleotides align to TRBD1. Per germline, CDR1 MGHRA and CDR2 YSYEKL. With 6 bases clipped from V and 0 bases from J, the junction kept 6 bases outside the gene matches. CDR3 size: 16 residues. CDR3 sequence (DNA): TGCGCCAGCAGTTACAGGGGGATGGCAACTAATGAAAAACTGTTTTTT. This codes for CASSYRGMATNEKLFF.

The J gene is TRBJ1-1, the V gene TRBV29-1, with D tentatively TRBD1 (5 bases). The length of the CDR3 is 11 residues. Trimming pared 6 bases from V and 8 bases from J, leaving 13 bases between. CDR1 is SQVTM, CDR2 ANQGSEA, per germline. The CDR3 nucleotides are TGCAGCGTCAGGCCGCGGACAGAAGCTTTCTTT. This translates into CSVRPRTEAFF.

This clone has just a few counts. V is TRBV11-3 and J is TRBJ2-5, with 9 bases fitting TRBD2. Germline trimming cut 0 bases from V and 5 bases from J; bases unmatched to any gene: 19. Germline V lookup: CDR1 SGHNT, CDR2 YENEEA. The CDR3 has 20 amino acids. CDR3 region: CASSLDLGLLAGTMKETQYF. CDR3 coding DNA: TGTGCCAGCAGCTTAGACCTGGGCTTACTAGCGGGCACTATGAAGGAGACCCAGTACTTC.

CDR3 sequence: CASSTRGNLVEAFF. CDR3 in DNA: TGTGCCAGCAGCACTAGGGGGAATCTCGTTGAAGCTTTCTTT. The gene calls are TRBV13 and TRBJ1-1, with D perhaps matching TRBD1 (6 bases). V lost 5 bases and J lost 7, with 17 bases in between. The CDR3 consists of 14 residues. Germline V gives CDR1 PRHDT, CDR2 FYEKMQ (reference sequence).

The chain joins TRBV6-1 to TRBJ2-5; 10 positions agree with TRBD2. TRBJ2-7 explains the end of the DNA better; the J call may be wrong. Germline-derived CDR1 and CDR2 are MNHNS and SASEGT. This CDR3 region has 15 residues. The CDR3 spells CASIRGLAVFYEQYF. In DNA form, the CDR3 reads TGTGCCAGCATTCGCGGACTAGCGGTATTCTACGAGCAGTACTTC.

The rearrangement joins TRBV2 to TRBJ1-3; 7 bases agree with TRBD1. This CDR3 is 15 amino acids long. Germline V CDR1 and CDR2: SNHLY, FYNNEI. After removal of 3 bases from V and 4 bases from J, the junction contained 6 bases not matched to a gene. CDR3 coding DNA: TGTGCCAGCAGTGAGGGACAGTCGAACGGAAACACCATATATTTT. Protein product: CASSEGQSNGNTIYF. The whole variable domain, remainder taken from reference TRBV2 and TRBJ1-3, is EPEVTQTPSHQVTQMGQEVILRCVPISNHLYFYWYRQILGQKVEFLVSFYNNEISEKSEIFDDQFSVERPDGSNFTLKIRSTKLEDSAMYFCASSEGQSNGNTIYFGEGSWLTVV.

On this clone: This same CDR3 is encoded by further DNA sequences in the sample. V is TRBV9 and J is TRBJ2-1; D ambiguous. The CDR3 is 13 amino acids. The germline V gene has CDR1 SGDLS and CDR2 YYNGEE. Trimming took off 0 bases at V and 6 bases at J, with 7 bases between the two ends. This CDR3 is CASSVGVANEQFF. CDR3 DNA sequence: TGTGCCAGCAGCGTAGGTGTAGCCAATGAGCAGTTCTTC.

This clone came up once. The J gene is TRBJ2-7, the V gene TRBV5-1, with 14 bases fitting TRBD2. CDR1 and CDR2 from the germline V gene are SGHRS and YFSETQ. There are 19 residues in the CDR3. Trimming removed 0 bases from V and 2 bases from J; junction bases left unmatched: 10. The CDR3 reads CASSLAVGLAGVQPYEQYF. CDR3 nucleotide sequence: TGCGCCAGCAGCTTGGCCGTGGGACTAGCGGGGGTCCAGCCCTACGAGCAGTACTTC.

The CDR3: CASSLATSVTDTQYF. CDR3 nucleotide sequence: TGCGCCAGCAGCTTGGCTACTAGCGTCACAGATACGCAGTATTTT. The rearrangement uses TRBV5-1 and TRBJ2-3; 7 positions match TRBD2. V lost 0 bases, J lost 2 bases, and 3 bases stayed unmatched. The germline V gene encodes CDR1 SGHRS and CDR2 YFSETQ. The CDR3 extends over 15 amino acids.

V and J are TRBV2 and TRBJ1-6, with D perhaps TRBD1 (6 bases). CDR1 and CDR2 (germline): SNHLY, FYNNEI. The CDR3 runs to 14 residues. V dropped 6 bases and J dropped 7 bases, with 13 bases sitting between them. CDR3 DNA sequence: TGTGCCAGCAGGACCGGGACAACGAATTCACCCCTCCACTTT. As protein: CASRTGTTNSPLHF.

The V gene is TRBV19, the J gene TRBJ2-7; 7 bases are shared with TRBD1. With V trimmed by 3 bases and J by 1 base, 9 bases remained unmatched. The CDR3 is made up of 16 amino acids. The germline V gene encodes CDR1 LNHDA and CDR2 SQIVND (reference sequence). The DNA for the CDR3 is TGTGCCAGTAGTATCCGGGGACAGATAAATTCCTACGAGCAGTACTTC. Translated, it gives CASSIRGQINSYEQYF.

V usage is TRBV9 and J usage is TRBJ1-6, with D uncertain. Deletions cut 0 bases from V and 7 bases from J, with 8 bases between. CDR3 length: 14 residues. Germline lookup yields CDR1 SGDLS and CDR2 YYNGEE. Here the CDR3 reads CASSVGEWNSPLHF. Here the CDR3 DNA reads TGTGCCAGCAGCGTAGGAGAGTGGAATTCACCCCTCCACTTT.

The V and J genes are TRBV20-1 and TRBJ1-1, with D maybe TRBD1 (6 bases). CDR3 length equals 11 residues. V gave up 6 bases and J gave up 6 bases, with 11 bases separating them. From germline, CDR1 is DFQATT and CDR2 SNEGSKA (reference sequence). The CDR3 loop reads CSARQGPEAFF. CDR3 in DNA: TGCAGTGCGAGGCAGGGGCCTGAAGCTTTCTTT.

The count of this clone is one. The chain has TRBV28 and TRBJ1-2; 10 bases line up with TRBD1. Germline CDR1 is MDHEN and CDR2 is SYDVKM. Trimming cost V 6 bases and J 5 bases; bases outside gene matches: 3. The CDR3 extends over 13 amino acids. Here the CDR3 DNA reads TGTGCCAGCAGCCTGGGACAGGGGTATGGCTACACCTTC. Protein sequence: CASSLGQGYGYTF.